These 22 T cell receptor beta chains originate from one sample sequenced in a study of cytomegalovirus exposure and HLA in healthy donors (dated by TCRdb to about 2017). The library was prepared using the immunoSEQ multiplex PCR assay. For the multiplex PCR, a mixture combining 60 forward primers for TCR Vbeta segments and 13 reverse primers for TCR Jbeta segments was used. Here the immuneACCESS table is served through TCRdb, limited to in-frame sequences with V and J called. Missing clones are a known gap in these copies; in checked studies unresolved V genes cover under half, and the rest lacks a known reason. The sample profile shows some 110,000 clones; 55% to 75% of them were found once. The ten largest clonotypes hold roughly 9.7% of the sample. Sequencing input: PBMCs. These receptors all come from a middle-aged woman in good health and CMV-seropositive.

The table lists this clone with a few counts. The chain is built from TRBV11-2 and TRBJ2-3; 8 bases are a match to TRBD2. CDR1 and CDR2 from the germline V gene are SGHAT and FQNNGV. The V gene end was trimmed by 6 bases and the J gene end by 2 bases; junction bases not matched to a gene: 10. The CDR3 has 16 residues. This chain's CDR3 is CASRSTSGLNTDTQYF. CDR3 DNA sequence: TGTGCCAGCAGATCTACTAGCGGCCTTAACACAGATACGCAGTATTTT.

For the CDR3, the DNA is TGTGCCAGCAATCCCTTGCGGGAGGGGACCTACAATGAGCAGTTCTTC. This codes for CASNPLREGTYNEQFF. The chain is built from TRBV27 and TRBJ2-1; 9 bases align to TRBD2. The ends lost 7 bases at V and 2 bases at J; junction bases unmatched: 9. Per germline, CDR1 MNHEY and CDR2 SMNVEV (reference sequence). The CDR3 length is 16 residues.

There are a few counts of this clone. The V and J genes are TRBV2 and TRBJ2-3, with 8 positions matching TRBD1. The germline CDR1 and CDR2 sequences are SNHLY and FYNNEI. After removal of 5 bases from V and 1 base from J, the junction contained 8 bases not matched to a gene. The CDR3 sequence is 16 residues long. The CDR3 here is CASSPRTGPRTDTQYF. The CDR3 DNA reads TGTGCCAGCAGTCCCCGGACAGGGCCTCGCACAGATACGCAGTATTTT. Supplemented by reference TRBV2 and TRBJ2-3, the full variable domain reads EPEVTQTPSHQVTQMGQEVILRCVPISNHLYFYWYRQILGQKVEFLVSFYNNEISEKSEIFDDQFSVERPDGSNFTLKIRSTKLEDSAMYFCASSPRTGPRTDTQYFGPGTRLTVL.

This clone was seen a handful of times. This chain connects TRBV6-6 to TRBJ1-1; D unclear. This CDR3 contains 13 residues. Germline assignment: CDR1 MNHNY and CDR2 SVGAGI (reference sequence). V dropped 7 bases and J dropped 8 bases, with 17 bases sitting between them. The CDR3 DNA reads as TGTGCCAGCACTCTAAATATTGCGGCCGAAGCTTTCTTT. Translation: CASTLNIAAEAFF.

This chain uses TRBV6-4 with TRBJ1-4; 10 nucleotides agree with TRBD1. This CDR3 region has 17 residues. V gave up 4 bases and J gave up 5 bases; unmatched junction bases: 10. The germline CDR1 and CDR2 sequences are MRHNA and SNTAGT. The CDR3 is CASSAHPPGQGNEKLFF. The CDR3 region has the DNA TGTGCCAGCAGTGCTCATCCACCGGGACAGGGGAATGAAAAACTGTTTTTT.

The chain recombines TRBV29-1 with TRBJ2-7; D unresolved. Per the germline V gene, CDR1 is SQVTM and CDR2 is ANQGSEA. The CDR3 is 11 residues long. The V and J ends lost 5 bases and 2 bases respectively, with 7 bases between them. Here the CDR3 reads CSVQGPYEQYF. Written as DNA, the CDR3 is TGCAGCGTTCAAGGGCCCTACGAGCAGTACTTC.

The V and J genes are TRBV4-1 and TRBJ1-2; D perhaps matches TRBD1 (5 bases). CDR1 and CDR2 (germline): MGHRA, YSYEKL. Deletions cut 0 bases from V and 4 bases from J, with 12 bases between. There are 15 residues in the CDR3. The CDR3 loop is CASSQEGGAGYGYTF. CDR3 sequence (DNA): TGCGCCAGCAGCCAAGAAGGAGGGGCTGGCTATGGCTACACCTTC.

The chain is built from TRBV19 and TRBJ2-6; no clear D. The CDR3 contains 15 residues. CDR1 is LNHDA and CDR2 is SQIVND in the germline V gene (reference sequence). The V end lost 10 bases, the J end lost 0 bases, and 13 bases lay between the germline ends. CDR3 residues: CATHAKLSGANVLTF. CDR3 bases: TGTGCCACCCATGCGAAGCTCTCTGGGGCCAACGTCCTGACTTTC.

This chain joins TRBV6-1 and TRBJ2-3; 13 bases match TRBD2. CDR3 length: 15 residues. V was pared by 6 bases and J by 6 bases, with 6 bases of the junction left unmatched. Germline loops: CDR1 MNHNS, CDR2 SASEGT. The chain's CDR3 is CASRELAGGSDTQYF. Here the CDR3 DNA reads TGTGCCAGCAGGGAACTAGCGGGAGGGTCTGATACGCAGTATTTT.

The chain couples TRBV10-3 to TRBJ2-1, with 11 bases that match TRBD2. The germline V gene has CDR1 ENHRY and CDR2 SYGVKD. With V trimmed by 6 bases and J by 8 bases, 12 bases remained unmatched. CDR3 length equals 16 residues. As DNA, the CDR3 is TGTGCCATCAGCGAGAAACTAGCGGGAGTTGGCGATGAGCAGTTCTTC. Translating it yields CAISEKLAGVGDEQFF.

The chain uses TRBV7-6 and TRBJ1-1; no definite D call. This CDR3 is built from 16 residues. V gave up 0 bases and J gave up 0 bases, with 11 bases separating them. In germline, CDR1 is SGHVS, CDR2 FNYEAQ. This CDR3 reads CASSLAFAELNTEAFF. CDR3 sequence (DNA): TGTGCCAGCAGCTTAGCGTTCGCAGAATTGAACACTGAAGCTTTCTTT. The full variable domain, rest sourced from reference TRBV7-6 and TRBJ1-1, is GAGVSQSPRYKVTKRGQDVALRCDPISGHVSLYWYRQALGQGPEFLTYFNYEAQQDKSGLPNDRFSAERPEGSISTLTIQRTEQRDSAMYRCASSLAFAELNTEAFFGQGTRLTVV.

This chain connects TRBV21-1 to TRBJ2-4; the table's TRBD1 call for D was not verified on the DNA. TRBV21-1 is tagged as a pseudogene. CDR3 length: 17 residues. The CDR3 loop reads CASSKGGRTGVKNIQYF. CDR3 sequence (DNA): TGTGCCAGCAGCAAAGGGGGAAGAACAGGGGTCAAAAACATTCAGTACTTC.

V and J are TRBV20-1 and TRBJ2-7; no reliable D call. Germline CDR1 reads DFQATT; CDR2 reads SNEGSKA (reference sequence). This CDR3 has 11 residues. The V and J ends lost 0 bases and 10 bases respectively, with 10 bases between them. The CDR3 coding sequence is TGCAGTGCTAGAGATAATAGCTACCAGTACTTC. Its translation: CSARDNSYQYF.

This clone occurred a few times. V usage is TRBV4-2 and J usage is TRBJ2-7; 8 bases are shared with TRBD2. CDR1 is LGHNA and CDR2 is YNFKEQ in the germline V gene. The junction had 8 bases not matched to a gene; V was cut back by 3 bases and J by 4 bases. CDR3 size: 15 residues. The CDR3 sequence is CASSQVAGSGYEQYF. The CDR3 DNA reads as TGTGCCAGCAGCCAGGTAGCGGGAAGTGGATACGAGCAGTACTTC.

The chain couples TRBV25-1 to TRBJ2-1; 9 bases agree with TRBD2. Germline V gives CDR1 MGHDK, CDR2 SYGVNS. The CDR3 sequence is 14 residues long. The V segment lost 5 bases and the J segment 5 bases; nucleotides outside the gene matches: 4. The CDR3 loop reads CASSPQREDNEQFF. CDR3 in DNA: TGTGCCAGCAGTCCCCAGCGGGAGGACAATGAGCAGTTCTTC. Full variable domain (remainder filled in from reference TRBV25-1 and TRBJ2-1): EADIYQTPRYLVIGTGKKITLECSQTMGHDKMYWYQQDPGMELHLIHYSYGVNSTEKGDLSSESTVSRIRTEHFPLTLESARPSHTSQYLCASSPQREDNEQFFGPGTRLTVL.

In its sample, this clone was seen a few times. This chain joins TRBV6-5 and TRBJ2-7, with TRBD2 identical over 9 bases. Losses at the gene ends were 5 bases for V and 0 bases for J; bases not matched to a gene: 2. Germline V gene sequence: CDR1 MNHEY, CDR2 SVGAGI. This CDR3 comprises 14 residues. In DNA, the CDR3 is TGTGCCAGCAGTAGTAGCGGGAGCTCCTACGAGCAGTACTTC. It encodes CASSSSGSSYEQYF.

Only a few counts were recorded for this clone. The chain couples TRBV7-9 to TRBJ2-1; 7 nucleotides line up with TRBD2. CDR1 SEHNR and CDR2 FQNEAQ come from the germline V gene (reference sequence). Trimming took 6 bases from V and 8 from J; bases not matched to a gene: 13. The CDR3 has 15 amino acids. The CDR3 DNA sequence: TGTGCCAGCAGACCTCTAGCGGAGGGCGGGGATGAGCAGTTCTTC. Its protein is CASRPLAEGGDEQFF.

This chain connects TRBV27 to TRBJ2-1, with D possibly TRBD2 on 6 matching bases. In germline, CDR1 is MNHEY, CDR2 SMNVEV (reference sequence). CDR3 length equals 14 residues. V lost 3 bases to trimming and J lost 0 bases, with 6 bases between them. Here the CDR3 DNA reads TGTGCCAGCAGTTTCGGGAGCTCCTACAATGAGCAGTTCTTC. This gives the protein CASSFGSSYNEQFF.

V usage is TRBV25-1 and J usage is TRBJ1-2; 10 nucleotides align to TRBD1. V dropped 8 bases and J dropped 8; count of bases not matched to a gene: 11. Germline values: CDR1 MGHDK, CDR2 SYGVNS. The CDR3 loop spans 14 amino acids. CDR3 in amino acids: CASGSGQGYWGYTF. The CDR3 DNA reads TGTGCCAGCGGCTCGGGACAGGGGTATTGGGGCTACACCTTC.

This clone came up a few times. The rearrangement links TRBV11-2 to TRBJ2-1; 7 nucleotides match TRBD1. The J segment lost 7 bases and the V segment lost 2 bases, leaving 11 bases of the junction unmatched. The CDR3 runs to 16 residues. CDR1 and CDR2 (germline): SGHAT, FQNNGV. CDR3 coding DNA: TGTGCCAGCAGCTTACTCACAGGGGATTGGTTAAATGAGCAGTTCTTC. This encodes CASSLLTGDWLNEQFF.

This clone turned up a few times. This chain joins TRBV30 and TRBJ2-5, with 13 positions matching TRBD2. The CDR3 is 18 residues long. V was pared by 1 base and J by 5 bases, with 13 bases of the junction left unmatched. Germline V lookup: CDR1 GTSNPN, CDR2 SVGIG (reference sequence). CDR3 in DNA: TGTGCCTGGAGTGCCCGCCTCGGACTAGCGGGAGTCGGTGAGACCCAGTACTTC. Translation: CAWSARLGLAGVGETQYF.

This chain links TRBV25-1 with TRBJ2-1; D is undetermined. The CDR3 is 13 amino acids. V shed 1 base and J shed 5 bases, with 6 bases lying between them. Germline V CDR1 and CDR2: MGHDK, SYGVNS. The CDR3 loop is CASSELADNEQFF. The CDR3 bases are TGTGCCAGCAGTGAATTGGCAGACAATGAGCAGTTCTTC. The variable domain in full, completed from reference TRBV25-1 and TRBJ2-1, reads EADIYQTPRYLVIGTGKKITLECSQTMGHDKMYWYQQDPGMELHLIHYSYGVNSTEKGDLSSESTVSRIRTEHFPLTLESARPSHTSQYLCASSELADNEQFFGPGTRLTVL.